Following are 8 T cell receptor beta chains from one sample sequenced in a study of identical twins. One entry per CDR3 protein results from TCRdb running MiXCR on the 5' RACE reads. This sample has 1.5 million to 2 million distinct CDR3 sequences, with under 35% found just once. The sequenced material came from cord blood. These receptors were taken from a newborn girl in good health.

The V gene is TRBV5-1, the J gene TRBJ2-1; TRBD2 matches 11 bases. The J segment lost 5 bases and the V segment lost 2 bases, leaving 18 bases of the junction unmatched. CDR1 and CDR2 from the germline V gene are SGHRS and YFSETQ. The CDR3 totals 20 residues. CDR3 loop: CASSLPGSVLAGAPHNEQFF. The CDR3 DNA follows: TGCGCCAGCAGCTTACCAGGGTCAGTACTAGCGGGAGCCCCTCACAATGAGCAGTTCTTC. The full variable domain, in which reference TRBV5-1 and TRBJ2-1 provide the parts outside the CDR3, is KAGVTQTPRYLIKTRGQQVTLSCSPISGHRSVSWYQQTPGQGLQFLFEYFSETQRNKGNFPGRFSGRQFSNSRSEMNVSTLELGDSALYLCASSLPGSVLAGAPHNEQFFGPGTRLTVL.

This clonotype turned up a few times. The chain links TRBV2 to TRBJ2-7, with TRBD2 matching over 10 bases. Germline loops: CDR1 SNHLY, CDR2 FYNNEI. CDR3 length: 18 amino acids. Trimming removed 4 bases from V and 2 bases from J; junction bases left unmatched: 14. In DNA form, the CDR3 reads TGTGCCAGCAGTGGCCGGAGCCCGACTAGCGGGCCCACCTACGAGCAGTACTTC. Translated: CASSGRSPTSGPTYEQYF.

The sample holds many counts of this clonotype. This chain uses TRBV29-1 with TRBJ2-7; the match to TRBD2 covers 10 bases. Germline V gene lookup returns CDR1 SQVTM and CDR2 ANQGSEA. The CDR3 covers 13 residues. V lost 4 bases and J lost 4; bases outside the gene matches: 4. CDR3 DNA: TGCAGCGTTGCTAGCGGGAGCTGGTACGAGCAGTACTTC. It translates to CSVASGSWYEQYF.

This clonotype was detected only a few times. This may be a read error, as it is one base from a much larger clone. The V and J genes are TRBV12-3 or TRBV12-4 and TRBJ1-5, with D uncertain. CDR3 length: 13 amino acids. The V end lost 7 bases, the J end lost 0 bases, and 7 bases lay between the germline ends. As DNA, the CDR3 is TGTGCCAGCACTCAGTATAGCAATCAGCCCCAGCATTTT. Encoded protein: CASTQYSNQPQHF.

This clonotype was seen only a few times. The rearrangement links TRBV11-2 to TRBJ2-7; no reliable D call. V lost 10 bases and J 2 bases, leaving 15 bases between the germline ends. The V gene's germline CDR1 is SGHAT and CDR2 FQNNGV. The length of the CDR3 is 13 residues. CDR3 DNA: TGTGCCACAAATCGGGTATCGGCCTACGAGCAGTACTTC. Its protein is CATNRVSAYEQYF.

V is TRBV10-3 and J is TRBJ1-1; 12 bases align to TRBD1. V was pared by 5 bases and J by 11 bases, with 3 bases of the junction left unmatched. From germline, CDR1 is ENHRY and CDR2 SYGVKD. The length of the CDR3 is 12 residues. CDR3 amino acids: CAISKGQGAAFF. Written as DNA, the CDR3 is TGTGCCATCAGTAAGGGACAGGGGGCTGCTTTCTTT.

This clonotype was detected a few times. The chain uses TRBV5-1 and TRBJ2-3; the D is unclear. The CDR3 totals 15 residues. V lost 4 bases, J lost 1 base, and 13 bases lay in between. Germline V lookup: CDR1 SGHRS, CDR2 YFSETQ. The CDR3 DNA sequence: TGCGCCAGCAGCCCGGGTGGTCCGCGCACAGATACGCAGTATTTT. Protein product: CASSPGGPRTDTQYF.

The rearrangement uses TRBV28 and TRBJ1-2; D uncertain. The V end was cut by 7 bases, the J end by 8 bases, with 14 bases between. Germline CDR1 reads MDHEN; CDR2 reads SYDVKM. This CDR3 contains 12 residues. This CDR3 reads CASTTDRTGYTF. CDR3 sequence (DNA): TGTGCCAGCACCACGGACCGTACGGGCTACACCTTC.